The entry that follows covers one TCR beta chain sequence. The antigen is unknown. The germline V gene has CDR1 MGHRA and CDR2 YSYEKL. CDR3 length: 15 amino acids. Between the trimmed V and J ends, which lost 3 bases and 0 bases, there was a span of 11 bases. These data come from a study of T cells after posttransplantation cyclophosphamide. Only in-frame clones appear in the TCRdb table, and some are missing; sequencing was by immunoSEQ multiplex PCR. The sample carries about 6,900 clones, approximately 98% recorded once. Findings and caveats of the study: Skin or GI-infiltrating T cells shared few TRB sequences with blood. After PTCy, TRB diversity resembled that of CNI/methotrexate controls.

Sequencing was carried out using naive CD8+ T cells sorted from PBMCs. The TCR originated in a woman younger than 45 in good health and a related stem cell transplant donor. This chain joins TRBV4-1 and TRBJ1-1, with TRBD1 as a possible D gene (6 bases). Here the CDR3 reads CASSHSWDMNTEAFF. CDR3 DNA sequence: TGCGCCAGCAGCCATAGCTGGGACATGAACACTGAAGCTTTCTTT.